This T cell receptor (beta chain) is from a study of CD8 T cells in Susac syndrome. CDR3 length: 14 amino acids. V lost 7 bases, J lost 6 bases, and 6 bases stayed unmatched. RNA in amounts of roughly 0.5 to 1 ug was reverse transcribed with random hexamers. Across 54 Vbeta and 13 Jbeta, immunoSEQ multiplex PCR amplified TCR beta CDR3. TCRdb re-called the immunoSEQ multiplex PCR reads with MiXCR, one entry per CDR3 protein. The sample lists about 250,000 distinct CDR3 sequences; around 93% were seen once. Input material: CD4+ T cells from PBMCs. The chain joins TRBV12-3 or TRBV12-4 to TRBJ1-5; TRBD1 matches 10 bases. This clonotype originated in a human donor with multiple sclerosis. CDR3 amino acids: CASTRTGGGQPQHF. The CDR3 region has the DNA TGTGCCAGCACTCGGACAGGGGGTGGTCAGCCCCAGCATTTT.